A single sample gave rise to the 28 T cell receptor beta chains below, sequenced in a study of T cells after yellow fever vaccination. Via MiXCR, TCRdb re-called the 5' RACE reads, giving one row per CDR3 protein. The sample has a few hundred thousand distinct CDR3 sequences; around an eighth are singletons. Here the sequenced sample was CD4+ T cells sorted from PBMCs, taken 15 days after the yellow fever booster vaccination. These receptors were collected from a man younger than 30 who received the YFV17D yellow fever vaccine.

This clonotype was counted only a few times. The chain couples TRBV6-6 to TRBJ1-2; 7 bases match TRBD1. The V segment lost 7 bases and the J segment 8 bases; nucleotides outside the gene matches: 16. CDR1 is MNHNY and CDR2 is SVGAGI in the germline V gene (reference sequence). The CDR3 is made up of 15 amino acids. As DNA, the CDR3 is TGTGCCAGCAACCCAGGCGGGGGGGCAGGGGGAGGCTACACCTTC. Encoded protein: CASNPGGGAGGGYTF.

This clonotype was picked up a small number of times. The CDR3: CASSQVPTGGLTEAFF. As DNA, the CDR3 is TGTGCCAGCAGCCAAGTCCCGACAGGGGGCTTGACTGAAGCTTTCTTT. The chain uses TRBV3-1 and TRBJ1-1, with 10 bases matching TRBD1. Losses at the gene ends were 1 base for V and 5 bases for J; bases not matched to a gene: 7. The CDR3 runs 16 residues. Germline assignment: CDR1 LGHDT and CDR2 YNNKEL (reference sequence). Drawing the rest from reference TRBV3-1 and TRBJ1-1, the complete variable domain is DTAVSQTPKYLVTQMGNDKSIKCEQNLGHDTMYWYKQDSKKFLKIMFSYNNKELIINETVPNRFSPKSPDKAHLNLHINSLELGDSAVYFCASSQVPTGGLTEAFFGQGTRLTVV.

CDR3 coding DNA: TGCAGCGTTGGGAGGGGCGCTGGGGCCAACGTCCTGACTTTC. This sequence encodes CSVGRGAGANVLTF. The chain employs TRBV29-1 and TRBJ2-6; possible D gene TRBD2, 6 bases. CDR1 SQVTM and CDR2 ANQGSEA come from the germline V gene. CDR3 size: 14 residues. Trimming removed 4 bases at V and 2 bases at J, with 9 bases between.

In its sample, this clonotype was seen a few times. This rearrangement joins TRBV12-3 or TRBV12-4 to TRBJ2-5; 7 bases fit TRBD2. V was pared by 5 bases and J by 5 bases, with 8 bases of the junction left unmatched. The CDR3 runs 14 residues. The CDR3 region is CASSGGVGIETQYF. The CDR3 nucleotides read TGTGCCAGCAGTGGGGGGGTGGGCATCGAGACCCAGTACTTC.

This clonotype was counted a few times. CDR3 nucleotides: TGTGCCAGTTGGACCCTATGGGGCTACACCTTC. Encoded protein: CASWTLWGYTF. The J gene is TRBJ1-2, the V gene TRBV6-5; unclear D gene. V was shortened by 9 bases and J by 8 bases, with 13 bases between the two germline ends. CDR1 is MNHEY, CDR2 SVGAGI, per germline. CDR3 length: 11 residues.

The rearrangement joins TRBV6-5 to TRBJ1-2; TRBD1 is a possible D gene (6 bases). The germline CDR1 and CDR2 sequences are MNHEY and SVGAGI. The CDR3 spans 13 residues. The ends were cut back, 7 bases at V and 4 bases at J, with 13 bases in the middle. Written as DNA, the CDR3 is TGTGCCAGCACCGAACAGGGTACCTATGGCTACACCTTC. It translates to CASTEQGTYGYTF.

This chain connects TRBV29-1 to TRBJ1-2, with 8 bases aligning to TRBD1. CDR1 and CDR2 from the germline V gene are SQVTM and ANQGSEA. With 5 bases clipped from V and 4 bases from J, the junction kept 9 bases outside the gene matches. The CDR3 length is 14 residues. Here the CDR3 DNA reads TGCAGCGTTCTGGACAGGGCCTATTCCTATGGCTACACCTTC. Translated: CSVLDRAYSYGYTF.

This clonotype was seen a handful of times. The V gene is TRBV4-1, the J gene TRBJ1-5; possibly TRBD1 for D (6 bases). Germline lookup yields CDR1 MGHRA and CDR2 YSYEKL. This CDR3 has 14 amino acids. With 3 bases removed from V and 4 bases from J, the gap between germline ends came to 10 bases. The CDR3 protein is CASSHTGKNQPQHF. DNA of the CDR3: TGCGCCAGCAGCCACACAGGGAAGAATCAGCCCCAGCATTTT.

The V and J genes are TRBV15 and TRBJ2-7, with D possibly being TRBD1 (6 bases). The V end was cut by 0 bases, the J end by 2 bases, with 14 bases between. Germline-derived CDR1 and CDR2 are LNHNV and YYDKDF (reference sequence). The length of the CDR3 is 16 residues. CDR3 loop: CATSRDLMSGAYEQYV. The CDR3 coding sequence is TGTGCCACCAGCAGAGATCTAATGTCAGGGGCCTACGAGCAGTACGTC.

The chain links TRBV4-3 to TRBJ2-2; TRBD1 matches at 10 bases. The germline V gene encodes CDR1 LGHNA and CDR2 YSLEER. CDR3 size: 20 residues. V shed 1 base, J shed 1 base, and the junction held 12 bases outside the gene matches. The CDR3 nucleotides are TGCGCCAGCAGCCAAGTCTTCCCGAGACAGGGGGCCCGGAACACCGGGGAGCTGTTTTTT. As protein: CASSQVFPRQGARNTGELFF.

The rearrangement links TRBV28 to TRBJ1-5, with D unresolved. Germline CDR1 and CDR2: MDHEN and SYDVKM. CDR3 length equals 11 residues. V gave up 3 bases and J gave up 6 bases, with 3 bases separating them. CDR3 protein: CASSFGQPQHF. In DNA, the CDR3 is TGTGCCAGCAGTTTCGGTCAGCCCCAGCATTTT.

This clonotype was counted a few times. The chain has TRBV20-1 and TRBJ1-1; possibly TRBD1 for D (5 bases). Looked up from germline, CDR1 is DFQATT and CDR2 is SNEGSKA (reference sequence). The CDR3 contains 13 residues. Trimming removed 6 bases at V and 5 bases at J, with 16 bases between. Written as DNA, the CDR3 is TGCAGTGCCCTATCCGGGCAGGGAACTGAAGCTTTCTTT. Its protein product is CSALSGQGTEAFF.

The CDR3 coding sequence is TGTGCCAGCAGCGAAGCCGACCGGTTCGGGGAGCTGTTTTTT. This translates into CASSEADRFGELFF. V and J are TRBV7-3 and TRBJ2-2; D not certain. Trimming shortened V by 5 bases and J by 7 bases, and 14 bases separated the two germline ends. In germline, CDR1 is SGHTA, CDR2 FQGTGA. This CDR3 contains 14 residues.

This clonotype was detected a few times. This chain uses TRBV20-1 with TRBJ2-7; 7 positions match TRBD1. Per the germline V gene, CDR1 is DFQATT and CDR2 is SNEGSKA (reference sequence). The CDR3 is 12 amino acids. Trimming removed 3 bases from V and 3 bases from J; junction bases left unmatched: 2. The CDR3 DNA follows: TGCAGTGCTAGGGGGGACAGCTACGAGCAGTACGTC. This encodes CSARGDSYEQYV.

The CDR3 protein is CASSRNRGLGYTF. CDR3 DNA: TGTGCCAGCAGCCGTAACAGGGGCCTCGGCTACACCTTC. This chain uses TRBV5-6 with TRBJ1-2, with 7 bases that match TRBD1. V was clipped by 4 bases and J by 8 bases; unmatched bases: 8. This CDR3 has 13 residues. CDR1 and CDR2 from the germline V gene are SGHDT and YYEEEE. Complete variable domain (other parts from reference TRBV5-6 and TRBJ1-2): DAGVTQSPTHLIKTRGQQVTLRCSPKSGHDTVSWYQQALGQGPQFIFQYYEEEERQRGNFPDRFSGHQFPNYSSELNVNALLLGDSALYLCASSRNRGLGYTFGSGTRLTVV.

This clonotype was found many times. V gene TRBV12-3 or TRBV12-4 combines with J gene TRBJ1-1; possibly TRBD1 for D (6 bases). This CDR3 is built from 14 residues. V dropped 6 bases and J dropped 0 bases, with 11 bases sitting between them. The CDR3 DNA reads TGTGCCAGCAGCCCCGGACAGATGAACACTGAAGCTTTCTTT. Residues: CASSPGQMNTEAFF.

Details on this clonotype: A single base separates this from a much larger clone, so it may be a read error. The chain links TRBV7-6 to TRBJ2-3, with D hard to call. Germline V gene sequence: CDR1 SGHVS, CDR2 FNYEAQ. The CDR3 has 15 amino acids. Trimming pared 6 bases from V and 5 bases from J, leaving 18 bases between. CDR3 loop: CASSPSRASGDTQYF. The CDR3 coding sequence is TGTGCCAGCAGTCCCTCTAGGGCCTCAGGAGATACGCAGTATTTT.

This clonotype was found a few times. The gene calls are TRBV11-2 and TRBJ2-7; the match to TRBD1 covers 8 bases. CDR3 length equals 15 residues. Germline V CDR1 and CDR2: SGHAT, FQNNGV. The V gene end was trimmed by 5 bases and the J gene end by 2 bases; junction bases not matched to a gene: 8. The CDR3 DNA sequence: TGTGCCAGCAGCACAATCAGGGGGCGAACCTACGAGCAGTACTTC. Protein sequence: CASSTIRGRTYEQYF.

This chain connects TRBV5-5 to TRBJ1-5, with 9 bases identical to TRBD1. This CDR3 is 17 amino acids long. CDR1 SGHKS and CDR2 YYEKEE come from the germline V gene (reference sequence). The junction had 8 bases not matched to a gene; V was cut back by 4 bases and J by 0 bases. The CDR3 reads CASSGGQGFYSNQPQHF. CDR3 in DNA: TGTGCCAGCAGCGGGGGACAGGGATTTTATAGCAATCAGCCCCAGCATTTT.

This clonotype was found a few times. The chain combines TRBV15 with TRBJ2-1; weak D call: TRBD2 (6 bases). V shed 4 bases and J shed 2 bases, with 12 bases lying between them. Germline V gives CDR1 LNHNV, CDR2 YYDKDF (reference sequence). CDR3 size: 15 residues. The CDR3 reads CATSIRGGAYNEQFF. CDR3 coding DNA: TGTGCCACCAGCATTCGGGGAGGCGCCTACAATGAGCAGTTCTTC.

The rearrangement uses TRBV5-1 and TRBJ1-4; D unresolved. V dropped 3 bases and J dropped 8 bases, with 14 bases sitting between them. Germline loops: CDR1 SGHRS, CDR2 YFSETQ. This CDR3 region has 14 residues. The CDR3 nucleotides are TGCGCCAGCAGCTCGGGTCAGGAGAAGGAAAAACTGTTTTTT. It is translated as CASSSGQEKEKLFF.

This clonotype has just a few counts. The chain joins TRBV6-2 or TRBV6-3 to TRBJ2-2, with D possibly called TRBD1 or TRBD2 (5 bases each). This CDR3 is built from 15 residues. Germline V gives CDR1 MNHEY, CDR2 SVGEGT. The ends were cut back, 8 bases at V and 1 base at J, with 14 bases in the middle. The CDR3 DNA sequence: TGTGCCAGCGTATGGGACGACCAGAACACCGGGGAGCTGTTTTTT. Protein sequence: CASVWDDQNTGELFF.

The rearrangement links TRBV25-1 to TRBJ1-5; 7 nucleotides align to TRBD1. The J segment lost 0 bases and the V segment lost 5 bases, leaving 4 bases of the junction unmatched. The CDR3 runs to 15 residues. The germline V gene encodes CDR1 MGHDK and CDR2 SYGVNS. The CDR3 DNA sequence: TGTGCCAGCAGTCCGGGACAGCATAGCAATCAGCCCCAGCATTTT. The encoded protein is CASSPGQHSNQPQHF.

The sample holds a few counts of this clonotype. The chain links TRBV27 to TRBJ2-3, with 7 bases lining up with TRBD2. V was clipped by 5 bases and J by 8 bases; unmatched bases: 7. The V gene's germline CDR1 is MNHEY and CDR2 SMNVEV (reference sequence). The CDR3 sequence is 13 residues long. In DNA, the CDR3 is TGTGCCAGCAGTGAGGGAGGCGGGGGTACGCAGTATTTT. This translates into CASSEGGGGTQYF.

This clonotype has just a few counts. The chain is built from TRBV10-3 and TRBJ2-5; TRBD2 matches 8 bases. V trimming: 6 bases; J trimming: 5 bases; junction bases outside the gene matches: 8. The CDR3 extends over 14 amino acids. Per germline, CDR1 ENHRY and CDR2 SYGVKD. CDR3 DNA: TGTGCCATCAGGAACGGGGGGGCCCAGGAGACCCAGTACTTC. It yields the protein CAIRNGGAQETQYF.

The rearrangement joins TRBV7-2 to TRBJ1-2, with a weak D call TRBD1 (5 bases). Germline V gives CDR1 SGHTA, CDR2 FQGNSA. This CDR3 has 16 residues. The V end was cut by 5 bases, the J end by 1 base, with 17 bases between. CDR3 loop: CASSGRDLHINYGYTF. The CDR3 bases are TGTGCCAGCAGCGGGAGGGACCTTCACATTAACTATGGCTACACCTTC.

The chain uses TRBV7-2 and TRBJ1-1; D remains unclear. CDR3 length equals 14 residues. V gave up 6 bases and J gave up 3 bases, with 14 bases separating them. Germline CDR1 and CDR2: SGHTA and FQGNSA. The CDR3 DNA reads TGTGCCAGCAGTCTACACATGGGAGACACTGAAGCTTTCTTT. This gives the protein CASSLHMGDTEAFF. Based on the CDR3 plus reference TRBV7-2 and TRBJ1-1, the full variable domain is GAGVSQSPSNKVTEKGKDVELRCDPISGHTALYWYRQSLGQGLEFLIYFQGNSAPDKSGLPSDRFSAERTGGSVSTLTIQRTQQEDSAVYLCASSLHMGDTEAFFGQGTRLTVV.

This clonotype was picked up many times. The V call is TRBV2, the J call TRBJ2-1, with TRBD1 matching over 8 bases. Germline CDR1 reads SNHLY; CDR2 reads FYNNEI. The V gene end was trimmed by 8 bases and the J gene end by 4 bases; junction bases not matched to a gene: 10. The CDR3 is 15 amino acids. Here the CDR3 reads CASDSGTGSYNEQFF. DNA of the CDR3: TGTGCCAGCGACTCCGGGACAGGTTCTTACAATGAGCAGTTCTTC.